Presented here are 17 T cell receptor beta chains from one specimen sequenced in a study of shared clonotypes between healthy human individuals. The method was immunoSEQ multiplex PCR; TCRdb's version includes in-frame clones alone and lacks a portion of them. The repertoire has about 2.3 million clones, just over 90% of them found once; the top ten carry about 0.41%. Sequenced input: naive CD4+ T cells from PBMCs. As for subset: CD45RA+ positively selected. These receptors were collected from a man younger than 35 in good health. Some clones in this sample may be carry-over from other donors' samples.

Comments on this clone: The identical CDR3 is also encoded by other nucleotide sequences in the sample. The J gene is TRBJ2-5, the V gene TRBV5-1, with a possible D match to TRBD1 (6 bases). Germline-derived CDR1 and CDR2 are SGHRS and YFSETQ. V was pared by 0 bases and J by 5 bases, with 8 bases between. This CDR3 is built from 13 residues. This CDR3 is CASSLGTAETQYF. DNA for the CDR3: TGCGCCAGCAGCTTGGGGACAGCGGAGACCCAGTACTTC.

V usage is TRBV29-1 and J usage is TRBJ2-3, with D perhaps TRBD1 (6 bases). The germline V gene encodes CDR1 SQVTM and CDR2 ANQGSEA. The CDR3 sequence is 13 residues long. Trimming removed 6 bases at V and 4 bases at J, with 14 bases between. The CDR3 spells CSVIRNRADTQYF. CDR3 DNA sequence: TGCAGCGTGATTCGAAACAGGGCAGATACGCAGTATTTT.

The V gene is TRBV28, the J gene TRBJ2-7; maybe TRBD2 (6 bases). The CDR3 totals 14 residues. Germline V CDR1 and CDR2: MDHEN, SYDVKM. V lost 6 bases, J lost 3 bases, and 15 bases lay in between. CDR3 protein: CASSLAPSGYEQYF. The CDR3 DNA sequence: TGTGCCAGCAGCCTAGCGCCCTCGGGCTACGAGCAGTACTTC.

This clone has just a few counts. The sample has other DNA sequences that encode this CDR3 too. The chain is built from TRBV28 and TRBJ1-2, with D perhaps TRBD1 (5 bases). Germline CDR1 MDHEN, CDR2 SYDVKM. This CDR3 comprises 10 residues. The V gene lost 6 bases and the J gene lost 7 bases, with 6 bases spanning the gap. The CDR3 sequence is CASSGGGYTF. The CDR3 DNA sequence: TGTGCCAGCAGCGGGGGTGGCTACACCTTC.

The chain couples TRBV10-1 to TRBJ2-7, with TRBD1 matching over 7 bases. The CDR3 covers 16 residues. Trimming took 4 bases from V and 2 from J; bases not matched to a gene: 11. Germline V gene sequence: CDR1 WNHNN, CDR2 SYGVQD (reference sequence). The CDR3 is CASSVRGHQGAYEQYF. The CDR3 DNA reads as TGCGCCAGCAGTGTTCGCGGCCATCAGGGGGCCTACGAGCAGTACTTC.

The gene calls are TRBV7-8 and TRBJ1-5; D unresolved. Looked up from germline, CDR1 is SGHVS and CDR2 is FQNEAQ. The V gene lost 4 bases and the J gene lost 5 bases, with 12 bases spanning the gap. There are 14 residues in the CDR3. The CDR3 reads CASSSRRGDQPQHF. DNA of the CDR3: TGTGCCAGCAGCTCCAGGCGGGGTGATCAGCCCCAGCATTTT.

The chain employs TRBV5-1 and TRBJ1-2, with 7 bases matching TRBD1. The V gene end was trimmed by 0 bases and the J gene end by 2 bases; junction bases not matched to a gene: 10. The germline CDR1 and CDR2 sequences are SGHRS and YFSETQ. CDR3 length: 17 amino acids. The CDR3 DNA is TGCGCCAGCAGCTTGGAAGGGTGGGGACAGACGAACTATGGCTACACCTTC. Translated, it gives CASSLEGWGQTNYGYTF.

The CDR3 spells CASRKESGTYEQYF. The CDR3 DNA is TGTGCCAGCAGAAAAGAATCCGGCACCTACGAGCAGTACTTC. The gene calls are TRBV7-2 and TRBJ2-7; no firm D call. Looked up from germline, CDR1 is SGHTA and CDR2 is FQGNSA. The V gene lost 6 bases and the J gene lost 2 bases, with 14 bases spanning the gap. This CDR3 comprises 14 residues.

V is TRBV25-1 and J is TRBJ1-2; 9 bases agree with TRBD1. The CDR3 is 15 residues long. Per the germline V gene, CDR1 is MGHDK and CDR2 is SYGVNS. The V gene end was trimmed by 4 bases and the J gene end by 4 bases; junction bases not matched to a gene: 7. CDR3 coding DNA: TGTGCCAGCAGTGGTAACAGGGGGCGCAGCTATGGCTACACCTTC. Residues: CASSGNRGRSYGYTF.

The chain has TRBV4-3 and TRBJ1-1; 12 nucleotides match TRBD1. V lost 4 bases, J lost 5 bases, and 2 bases stayed unmatched. The CDR3 sequence is 14 residues long. The germline CDR1 and CDR2 sequences are LGHNA and YSLEER. The CDR3 nucleotides read TGCGCCAGCAGCCGGGGACAGGGGGCAACTGAAGCTTTCTTT. This encodes CASSRGQGATEAFF.

This rearrangement joins TRBV6-5 to TRBJ2-5; D is perhaps TRBD1 (6 bases). The J call may be mistaken, given a closer DNA end match to TRBJ2-7. Germline V gene lookup returns CDR1 MNHEY and CDR2 SVGAGI. This CDR3 has 15 residues. CDR3 nucleotide sequence: TGTGCCAGCAGTTACTCAGGGGACAACTCCTACGAGCAGTACTTC. Translating gives CASSYSGDNSYEQYF.

A note on this clone: This sample includes further DNA sequences coding for the same CDR3. CDR3 loop: CASSLASGLYNEQFF. Here the CDR3 DNA reads TGCGCCAGCAGTCTCGCAAGCGGGTTATACAATGAGCAGTTCTTC. The chain uses TRBV5-1 and TRBJ2-1, with a weak D call TRBD2 (6 bases). CDR1 SGHRS and CDR2 YFSETQ come from the germline V gene. V was trimmed by 5 bases and J by 4 bases, leaving 16 bases between them. This CDR3 is 15 amino acids long. Looking up the rest from reference TRBV5-1 and TRBJ2-1 gives the full variable domain: KAGVTQTPRYLIKTRGQQVTLSCSPISGHRSVSWYQQTPGQGLQFLFEYFSETQRNKGNFPGRFSGRQFSNSRSEMNVSTLELGDSALYLCASSLASGLYNEQFFGPGTRLTVL.

This clone occurred a few times. This chain connects TRBV30 to TRBJ1-4, with 11 bases lining up with TRBD1. J lost 8 bases, V lost 4 bases, and 9 bases had no gene match. The CDR3 is 15 amino acids. The germline CDR1 and CDR2 sequences are GTSNPN and SVGIG (reference sequence). The chain's CDR3 is CAWNDRGQGGEKLFF. The CDR3 DNA is TGTGCCTGGAATGATCGGGGACAGGGGGGAGAAAAACTGTTTTTT.

The chain carries TRBV6-8 and TRBJ2-7; no clear D gene. V was cut by 4 bases and J by 2 bases, with 12 bases left in between. In germline, CDR1 is MNHGY, CDR2 SAAAGT. The CDR3 length is 14 residues. The CDR3 nucleotides read TGTGCCAGCAGTTCCCCAAATATGGCCTACGAGCAGTACTTC. This translates into CASSSPNMAYEQYF.

The CDR3 DNA is TGTGCCAGCAGCAAGACGGGACAAAACTCTGGAAACACCATATATTTT. It is translated as CASSKTGQNSGNTIYF. The chain recombines TRBV2 with TRBJ1-3; TRBD1 is a possible D gene (6 bases). The germline V gene encodes CDR1 SNHLY and CDR2 FYNNEI. Deletions cut 6 bases from V and 0 bases from J, with 15 bases between. The CDR3 extends over 16 amino acids.

The chain combines TRBV28 with TRBJ1-5, with D tentatively TRBD1 (5 bases). Per germline, CDR1 MDHEN and CDR2 SYDVKM. Trimming took 4 bases from V and 6 from J, leaving 13 bases between them. This CDR3 region has 14 residues. The CDR3 spells CASSSVGVRQPQHF. The CDR3 bases are TGTGCCAGCAGTTCCGTAGGGGTTCGTCAGCCCCAGCATTTT.

To note about this clone: The same CDR3 also results from other DNA sequences found in this sample. V gene TRBV7-8 combines with J gene TRBJ2-7, with 7 bases fitting TRBD1. This CDR3 region has 13 residues. J lost 2 bases, V lost 5 bases, and 3 bases had no gene match. Germline CDR1 reads SGHVS; CDR2 reads FQNEAQ. The DNA of the CDR3 is TGTGCCAGCAGCCTGGGGACAGCCTACGAGCAGTACTTC. It specifies CASSLGTAYEQYF.